This T cell receptor (beta chain) was identified during a study of blood T cell repertoires in COVID-19. Looking at the study overall: Donors in the United States, Italy and Spain gave samples during acute or convalescent COVID-19. T cells, B-cell-depleted T cells, or PBMCs supplied cDNA or gDNA.

The CDR3 contains 15 residues. With V trimmed by 8 bases and J by 2 bases, 6 bases remained unmatched. Germline CDR1 and CDR2: MNHEY and SVGAGI. Measured with immunoSEQ multiplex PCR; TCRdb has only the in-frame clones, and not every one. The sample has hundreds of thousands of clones, approximately 84% seen once. This clone was detected only a few times. Participants came from fewer than 25 US areas, aged roughly 18 to 95 years. Cohorts were determined from participant-reported clinical history. The sequenced material came from PBMCs or T cells enriched from blood (not recorded which). This sequence joins TRBV6-5 and TRBJ2-5, with 12 bases matching TRBD2. The sequence came from a man aged 30-40 years who had recovered from COVID-19. The DNA of the CDR3 is TGTGCCAGCGGACCCACTAGCGGGGGGCAAGAGACCCAGTACTTC. Amino acids: CASGPTSGGQETQYF.